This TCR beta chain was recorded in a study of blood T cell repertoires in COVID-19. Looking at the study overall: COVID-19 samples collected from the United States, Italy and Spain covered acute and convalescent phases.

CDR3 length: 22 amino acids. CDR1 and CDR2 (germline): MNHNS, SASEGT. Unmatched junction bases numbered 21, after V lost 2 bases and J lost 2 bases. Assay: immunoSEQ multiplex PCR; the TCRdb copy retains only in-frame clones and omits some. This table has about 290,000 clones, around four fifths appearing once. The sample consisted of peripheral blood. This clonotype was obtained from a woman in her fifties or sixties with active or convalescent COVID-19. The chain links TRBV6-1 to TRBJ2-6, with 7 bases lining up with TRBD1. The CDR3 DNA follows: TGTGCCAGCAGTGAACGGGGTTTTCGGGCAGGGGGATCTCTAGCTGGGGCCAACGTCCTGACTTTC. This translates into CASSERGFRAGGSLAGANVLTF.